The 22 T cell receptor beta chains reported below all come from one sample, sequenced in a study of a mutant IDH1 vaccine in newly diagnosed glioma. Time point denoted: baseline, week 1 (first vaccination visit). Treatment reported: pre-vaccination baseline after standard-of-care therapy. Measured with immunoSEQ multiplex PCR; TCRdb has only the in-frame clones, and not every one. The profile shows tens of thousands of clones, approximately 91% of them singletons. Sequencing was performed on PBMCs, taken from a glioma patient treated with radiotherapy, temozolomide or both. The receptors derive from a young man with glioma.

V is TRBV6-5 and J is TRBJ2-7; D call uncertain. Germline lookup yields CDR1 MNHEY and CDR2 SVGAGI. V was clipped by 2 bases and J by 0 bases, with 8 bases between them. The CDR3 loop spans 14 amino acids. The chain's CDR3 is CASSYNSYSYEQYF. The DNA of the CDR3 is TGTGCCAGCAGTTACAACTCGTACTCCTACGAGCAGTACTTC.

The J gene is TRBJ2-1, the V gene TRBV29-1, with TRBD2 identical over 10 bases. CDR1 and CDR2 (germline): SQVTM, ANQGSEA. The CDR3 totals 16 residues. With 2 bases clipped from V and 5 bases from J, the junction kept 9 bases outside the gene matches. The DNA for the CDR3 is TGCAGCGTTGAACGGGGAGCGGGAGGGGCGGACAATGAGCAGTTCTTC. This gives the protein CSVERGAGGADNEQFF.

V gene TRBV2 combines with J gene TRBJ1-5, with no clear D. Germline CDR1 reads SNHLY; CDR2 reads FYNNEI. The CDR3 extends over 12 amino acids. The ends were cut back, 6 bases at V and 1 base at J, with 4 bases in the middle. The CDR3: CASRESNQPQHF. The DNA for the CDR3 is TGTGCCAGCAGGGAAAGCAATCAGCCCCAGCATTTT.

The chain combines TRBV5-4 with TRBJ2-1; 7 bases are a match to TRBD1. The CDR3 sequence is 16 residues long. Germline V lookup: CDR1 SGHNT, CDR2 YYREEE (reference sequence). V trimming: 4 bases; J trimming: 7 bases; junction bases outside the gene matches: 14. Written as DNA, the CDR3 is TGTGCCAGCAGCGACAGAGGGGGCTCGGATGGAAATGAGCAGTTCTTC. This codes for CASSDRGGSDGNEQFF. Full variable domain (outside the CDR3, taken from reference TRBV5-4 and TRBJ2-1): ETGVTQSPTHLIKTRGQQVTLRCSSQSGHNTVSWYQQALGQGPQFIFQYYREEENGRGNFPPRFSGLQFPNYSSELNVNALELDDSALYLCASSDRGGSDGNEQFFGPGTRLTVL.

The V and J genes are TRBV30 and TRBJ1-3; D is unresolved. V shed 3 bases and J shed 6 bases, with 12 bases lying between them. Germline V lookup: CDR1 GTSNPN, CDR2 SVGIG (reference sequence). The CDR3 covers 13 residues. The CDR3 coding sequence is TGTGCCTGGAGCGAAACCTCCCCAAACACCATATATTTT. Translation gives CAWSETSPNTIYF.

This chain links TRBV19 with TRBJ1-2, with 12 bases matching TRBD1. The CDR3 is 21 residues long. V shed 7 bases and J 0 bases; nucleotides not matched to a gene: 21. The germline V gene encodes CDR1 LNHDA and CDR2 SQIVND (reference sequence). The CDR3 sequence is CASTNWGQGARKDSANYGYTF. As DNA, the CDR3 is TGTGCCAGTACTAATTGGGGACAGGGGGCAAGGAAAGATTCGGCTAACTATGGCTACACCTTC.

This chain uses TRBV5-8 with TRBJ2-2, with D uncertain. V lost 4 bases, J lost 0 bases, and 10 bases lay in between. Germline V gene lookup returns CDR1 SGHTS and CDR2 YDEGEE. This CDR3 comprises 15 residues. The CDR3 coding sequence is TGTGCCAGCAGCCCGACGTGGGCGAACACCGGGGAGCTGTTTTTT. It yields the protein CASSPTWANTGELFF.

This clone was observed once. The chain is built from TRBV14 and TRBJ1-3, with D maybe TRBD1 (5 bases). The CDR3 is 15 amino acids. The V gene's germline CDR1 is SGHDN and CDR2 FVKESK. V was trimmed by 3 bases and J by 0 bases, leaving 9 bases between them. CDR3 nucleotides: TGTGCCAGCAGCCAGGAGGGGTTCTCTGGAAACACCATATATTTT. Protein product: CASSQEGFSGNTIYF.

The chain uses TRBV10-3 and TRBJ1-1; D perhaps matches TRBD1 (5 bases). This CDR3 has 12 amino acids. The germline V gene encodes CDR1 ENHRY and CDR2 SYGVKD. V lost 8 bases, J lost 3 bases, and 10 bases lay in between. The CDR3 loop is CAIGGSDTEAFF. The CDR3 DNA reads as TGTGCCATCGGGGGGTCCGACACTGAAGCTTTCTTT.

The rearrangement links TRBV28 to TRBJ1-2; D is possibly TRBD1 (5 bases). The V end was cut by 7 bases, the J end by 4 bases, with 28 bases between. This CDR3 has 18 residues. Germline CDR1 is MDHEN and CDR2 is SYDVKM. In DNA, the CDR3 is TGTGCCAGCACCCTGGACGGGGGACGTGGCGGCGGGAGCTATGGCTACACCTTC. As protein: CASTLDGGRGGGSYGYTF.

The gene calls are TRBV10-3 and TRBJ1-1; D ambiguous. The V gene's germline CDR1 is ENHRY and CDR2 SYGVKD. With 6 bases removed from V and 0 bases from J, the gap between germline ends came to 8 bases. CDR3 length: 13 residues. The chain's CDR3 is CAISGRMNTEAFF. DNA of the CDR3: TGTGCCATCAGCGGACGTATGAACACTGAAGCTTTCTTT.

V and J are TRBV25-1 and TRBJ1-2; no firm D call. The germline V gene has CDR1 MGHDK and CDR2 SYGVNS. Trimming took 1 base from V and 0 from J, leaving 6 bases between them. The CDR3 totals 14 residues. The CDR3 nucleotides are TGTGCCAGCAGTGAATTCCCGCCTAACTATGGCTACACCTTC. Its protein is CASSEFPPNYGYTF.

This CDR3 reads CASSLPGLAGTDTQYF. CDR3 sequence (DNA): TGTGCCAGCAGCTTACCCGGACTAGCGGGCACAGATACGCAGTATTTT. V is TRBV7-9 and J is TRBJ2-3, with TRBD2 matching over 10 bases. Losses at the gene ends were 2 bases for V and 1 base for J; bases not matched to a gene: 3. CDR3 size: 16 residues. Germline values: CDR1 SEHNR, CDR2 FQNEAQ (reference sequence).

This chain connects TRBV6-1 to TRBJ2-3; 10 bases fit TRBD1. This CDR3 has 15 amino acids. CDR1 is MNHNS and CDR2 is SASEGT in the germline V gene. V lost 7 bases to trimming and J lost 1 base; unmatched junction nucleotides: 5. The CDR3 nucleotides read TGTGCCAGCAAACCCGGGACAGGGGGCACAGATACGCAGTATTTT. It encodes CASKPGTGGTDTQYF.

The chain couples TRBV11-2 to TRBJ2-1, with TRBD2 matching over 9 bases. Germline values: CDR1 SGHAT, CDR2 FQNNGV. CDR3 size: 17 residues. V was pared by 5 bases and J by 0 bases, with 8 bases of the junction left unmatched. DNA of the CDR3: TGTGCCAGCAGCCTTCTTCTTAGCGGGAGCTCCTACAATGAGCAGTTCTTC. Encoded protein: CASSLLLSGSSYNEQFF. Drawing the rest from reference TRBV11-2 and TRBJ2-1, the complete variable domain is EAGVAQSPRYKIIEKRQSVAFWCNPISGHATLYWYQQILGQGPKLLIQFQNNGVVDDSQLPKDRFSAERLKGVDSTLKIQPAKLEDSAVYLCASSLLLSGSSYNEQFFGPGTRLTVL.

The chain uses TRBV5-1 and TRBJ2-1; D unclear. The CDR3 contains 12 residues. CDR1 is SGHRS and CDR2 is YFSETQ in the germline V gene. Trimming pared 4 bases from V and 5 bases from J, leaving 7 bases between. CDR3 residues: CASSPLDNEQFF. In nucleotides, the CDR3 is TGCGCCAGCAGCCCTCTAGACAATGAGCAGTTCTTC.

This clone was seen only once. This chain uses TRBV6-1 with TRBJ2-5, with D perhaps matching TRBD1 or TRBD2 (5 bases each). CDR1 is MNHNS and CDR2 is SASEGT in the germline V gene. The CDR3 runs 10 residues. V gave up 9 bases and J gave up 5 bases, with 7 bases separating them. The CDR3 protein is CASWGETQYF. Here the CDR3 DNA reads TGTGCCAGTTGGGGGGAGACCCAGTACTTC.

CDR3 amino acids: CASSLGVQGRTGELFF. For the CDR3, the DNA is TGTGCCAGCAGCTTGGGGGTTCAGGGGCGCACCGGGGAGCTGTTTTTT. This chain joins TRBV5-6 and TRBJ2-2; perhaps TRBD1 as D (6 bases). In germline, CDR1 is SGHDT, CDR2 YYEEEE. This CDR3 has 16 amino acids. Trimming took off 0 bases at V and 4 bases at J, with 13 bases between the two ends.

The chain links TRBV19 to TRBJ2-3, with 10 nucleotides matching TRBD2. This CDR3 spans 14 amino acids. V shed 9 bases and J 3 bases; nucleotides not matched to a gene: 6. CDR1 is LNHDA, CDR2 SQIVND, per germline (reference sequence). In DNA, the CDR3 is TGTGCCAGCGGGCTAGCGGGAGAAACAGATACGCAGTATTTT. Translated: CASGLAGETDTQYF.

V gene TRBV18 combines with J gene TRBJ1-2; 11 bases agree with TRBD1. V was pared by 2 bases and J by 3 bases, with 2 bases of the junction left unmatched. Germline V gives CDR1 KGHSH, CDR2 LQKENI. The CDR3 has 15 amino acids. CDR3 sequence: CASSPRTGGDYGYTF. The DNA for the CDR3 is TGTGCCAGCTCACCAAGGACAGGGGGCGACTATGGCTACACCTTC.

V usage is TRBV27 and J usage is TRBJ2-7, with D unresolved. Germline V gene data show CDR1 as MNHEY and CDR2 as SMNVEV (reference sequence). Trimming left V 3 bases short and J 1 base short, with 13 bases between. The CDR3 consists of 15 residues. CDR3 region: CASSFTVPGSYEQYF. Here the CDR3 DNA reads TGTGCCAGCAGTTTCACCGTCCCGGGTTCCTACGAGCAGTACTTC.

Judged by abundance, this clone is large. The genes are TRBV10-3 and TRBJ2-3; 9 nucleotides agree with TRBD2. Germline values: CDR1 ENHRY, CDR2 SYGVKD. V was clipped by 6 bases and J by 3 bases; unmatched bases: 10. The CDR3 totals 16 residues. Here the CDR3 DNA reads TGTGCCATCAGCCCAATGGGCGGGAGGGGGACAGATACGCAGTATTTT. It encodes CAISPMGGRGTDTQYF.